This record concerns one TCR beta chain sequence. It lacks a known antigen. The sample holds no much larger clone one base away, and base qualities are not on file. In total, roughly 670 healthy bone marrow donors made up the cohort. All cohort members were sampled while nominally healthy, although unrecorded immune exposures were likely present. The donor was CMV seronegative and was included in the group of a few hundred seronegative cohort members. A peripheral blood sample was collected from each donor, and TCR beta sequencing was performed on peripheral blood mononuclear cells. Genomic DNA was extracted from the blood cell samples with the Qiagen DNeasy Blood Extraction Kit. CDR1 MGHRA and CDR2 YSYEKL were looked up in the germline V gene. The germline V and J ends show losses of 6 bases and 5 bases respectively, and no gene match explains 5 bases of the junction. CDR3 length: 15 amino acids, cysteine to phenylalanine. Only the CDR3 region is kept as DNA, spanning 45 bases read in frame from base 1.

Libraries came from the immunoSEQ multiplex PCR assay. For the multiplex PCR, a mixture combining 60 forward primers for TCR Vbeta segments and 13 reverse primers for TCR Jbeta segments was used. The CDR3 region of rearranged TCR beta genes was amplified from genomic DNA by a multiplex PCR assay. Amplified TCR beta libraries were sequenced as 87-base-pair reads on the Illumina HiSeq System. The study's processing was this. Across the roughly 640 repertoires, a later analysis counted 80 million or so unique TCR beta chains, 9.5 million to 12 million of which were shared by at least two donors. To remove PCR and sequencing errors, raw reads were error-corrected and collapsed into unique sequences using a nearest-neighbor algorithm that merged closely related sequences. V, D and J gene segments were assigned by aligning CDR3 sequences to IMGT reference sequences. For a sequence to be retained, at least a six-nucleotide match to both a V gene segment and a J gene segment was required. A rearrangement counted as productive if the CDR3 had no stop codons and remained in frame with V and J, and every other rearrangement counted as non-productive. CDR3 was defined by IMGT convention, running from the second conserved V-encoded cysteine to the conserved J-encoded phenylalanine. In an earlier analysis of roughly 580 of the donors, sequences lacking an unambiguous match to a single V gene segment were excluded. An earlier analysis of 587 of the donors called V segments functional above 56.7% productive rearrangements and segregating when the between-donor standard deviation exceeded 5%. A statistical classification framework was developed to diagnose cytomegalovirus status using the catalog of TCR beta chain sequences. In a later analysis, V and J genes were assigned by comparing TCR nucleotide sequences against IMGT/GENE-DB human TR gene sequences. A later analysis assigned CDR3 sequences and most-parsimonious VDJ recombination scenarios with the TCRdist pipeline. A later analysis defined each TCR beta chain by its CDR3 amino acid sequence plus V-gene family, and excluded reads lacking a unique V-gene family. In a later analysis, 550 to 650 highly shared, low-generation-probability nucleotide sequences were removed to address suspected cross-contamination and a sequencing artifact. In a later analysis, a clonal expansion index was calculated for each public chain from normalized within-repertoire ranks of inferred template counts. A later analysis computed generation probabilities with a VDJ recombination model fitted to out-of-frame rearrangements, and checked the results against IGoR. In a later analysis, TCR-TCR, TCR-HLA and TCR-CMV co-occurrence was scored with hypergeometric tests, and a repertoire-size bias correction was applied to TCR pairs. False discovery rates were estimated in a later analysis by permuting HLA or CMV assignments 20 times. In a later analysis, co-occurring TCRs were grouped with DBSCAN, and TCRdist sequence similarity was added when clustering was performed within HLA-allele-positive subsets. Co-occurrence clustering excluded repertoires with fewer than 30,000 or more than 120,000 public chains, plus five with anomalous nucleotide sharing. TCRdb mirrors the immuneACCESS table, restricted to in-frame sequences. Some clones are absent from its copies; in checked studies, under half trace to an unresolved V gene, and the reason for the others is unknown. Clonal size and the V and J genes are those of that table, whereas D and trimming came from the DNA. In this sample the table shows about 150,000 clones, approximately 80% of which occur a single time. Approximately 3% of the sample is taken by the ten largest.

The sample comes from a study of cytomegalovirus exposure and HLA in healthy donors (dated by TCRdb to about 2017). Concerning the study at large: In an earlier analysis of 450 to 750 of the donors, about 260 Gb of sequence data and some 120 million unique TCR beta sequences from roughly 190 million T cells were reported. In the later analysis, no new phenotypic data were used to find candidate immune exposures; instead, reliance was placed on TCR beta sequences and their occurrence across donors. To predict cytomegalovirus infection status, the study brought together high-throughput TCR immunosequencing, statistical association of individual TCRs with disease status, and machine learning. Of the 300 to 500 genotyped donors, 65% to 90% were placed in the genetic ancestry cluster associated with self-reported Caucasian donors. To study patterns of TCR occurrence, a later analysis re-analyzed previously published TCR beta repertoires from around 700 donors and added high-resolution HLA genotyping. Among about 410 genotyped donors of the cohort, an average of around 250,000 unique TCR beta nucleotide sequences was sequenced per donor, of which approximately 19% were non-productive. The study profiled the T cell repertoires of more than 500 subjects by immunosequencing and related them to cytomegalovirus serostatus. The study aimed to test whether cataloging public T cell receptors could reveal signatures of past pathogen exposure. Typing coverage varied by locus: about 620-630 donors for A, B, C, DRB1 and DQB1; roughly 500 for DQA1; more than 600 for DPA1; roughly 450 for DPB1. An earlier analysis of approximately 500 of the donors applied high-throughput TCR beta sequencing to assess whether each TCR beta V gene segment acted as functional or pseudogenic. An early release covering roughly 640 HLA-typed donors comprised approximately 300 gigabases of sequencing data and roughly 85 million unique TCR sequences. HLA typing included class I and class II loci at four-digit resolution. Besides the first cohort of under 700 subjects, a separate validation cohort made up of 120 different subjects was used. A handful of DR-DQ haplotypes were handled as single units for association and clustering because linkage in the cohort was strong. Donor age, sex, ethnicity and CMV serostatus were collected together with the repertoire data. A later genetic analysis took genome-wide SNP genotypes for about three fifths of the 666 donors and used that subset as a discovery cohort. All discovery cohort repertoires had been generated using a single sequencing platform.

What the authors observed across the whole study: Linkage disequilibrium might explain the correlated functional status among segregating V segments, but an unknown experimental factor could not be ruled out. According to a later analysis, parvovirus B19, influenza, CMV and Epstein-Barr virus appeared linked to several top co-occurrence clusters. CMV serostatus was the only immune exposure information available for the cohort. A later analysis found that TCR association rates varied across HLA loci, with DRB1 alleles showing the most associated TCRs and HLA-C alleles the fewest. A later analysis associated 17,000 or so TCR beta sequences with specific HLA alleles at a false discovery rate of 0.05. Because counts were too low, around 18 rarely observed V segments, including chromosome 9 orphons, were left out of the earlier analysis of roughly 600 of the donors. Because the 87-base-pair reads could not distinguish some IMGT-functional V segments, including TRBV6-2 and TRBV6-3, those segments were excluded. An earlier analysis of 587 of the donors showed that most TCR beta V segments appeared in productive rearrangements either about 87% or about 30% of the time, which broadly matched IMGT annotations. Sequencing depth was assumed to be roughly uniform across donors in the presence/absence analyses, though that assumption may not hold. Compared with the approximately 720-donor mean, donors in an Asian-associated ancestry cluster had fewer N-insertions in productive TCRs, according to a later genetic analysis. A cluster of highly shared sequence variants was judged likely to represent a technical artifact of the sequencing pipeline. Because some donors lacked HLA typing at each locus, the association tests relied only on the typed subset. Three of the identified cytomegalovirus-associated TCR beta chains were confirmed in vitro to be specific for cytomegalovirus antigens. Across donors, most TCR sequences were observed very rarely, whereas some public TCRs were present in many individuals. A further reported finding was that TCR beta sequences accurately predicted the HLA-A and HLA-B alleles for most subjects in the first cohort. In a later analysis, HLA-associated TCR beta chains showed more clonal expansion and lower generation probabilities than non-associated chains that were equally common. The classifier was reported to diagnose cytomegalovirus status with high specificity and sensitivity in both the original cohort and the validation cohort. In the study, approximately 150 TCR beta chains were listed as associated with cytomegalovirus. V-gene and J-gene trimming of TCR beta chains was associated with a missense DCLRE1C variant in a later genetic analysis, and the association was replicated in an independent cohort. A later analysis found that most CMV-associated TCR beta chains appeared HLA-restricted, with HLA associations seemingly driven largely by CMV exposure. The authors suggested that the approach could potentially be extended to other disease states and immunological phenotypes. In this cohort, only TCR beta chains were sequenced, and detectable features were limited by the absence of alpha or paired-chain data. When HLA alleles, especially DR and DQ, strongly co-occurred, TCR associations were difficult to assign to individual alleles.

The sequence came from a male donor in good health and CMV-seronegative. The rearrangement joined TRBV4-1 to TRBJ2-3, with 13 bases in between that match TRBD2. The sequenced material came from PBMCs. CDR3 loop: CASRRLAGGQDTQYF. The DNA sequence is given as TGCGCCAGCAGGCGACTAGCGGGAGGTCAAGATACGCAGTATTTT.